Shown below are 18 T cell receptor beta chains from a single sample sequenced in a study of cytomegalovirus exposure and HLA in healthy donors. PCR was performed using 60 Vbeta and 13 Jbeta primers. Clones were read by immunoSEQ multiplex PCR, and TCRdb kept only the in-frame ones, dropping some. The data show some 160,000 clones, with 78% seen just once and 1.4% held by the top ten. The specimen sequenced was PBMCs. The receptors were sampled from a male donor in good health and CMV-seronegative.

The genes are TRBV28 and TRBJ1-5; 8 nucleotides agree with TRBD1. The CDR3 has 14 amino acids. CDR1 MDHEN and CDR2 SYDVKM come from the germline V gene. V was clipped by 5 bases and J by 4 bases; unmatched bases: 4. The CDR3 here is CASSKTGANQPQHF. CDR3 coding DNA: TGTGCCAGCAGTAAGACAGGGGCGAATCAGCCCCAGCATTTT.

The rearrangement links TRBV6-1 to TRBJ2-7; 8 positions agree with TRBD2. The CDR3 extends over 15 amino acids. Trimming at V came to 6 bases and at J to 9 bases, leaving 16 bases not matched to a gene. Germline values: CDR1 MNHNS, CDR2 SASEGT. CDR3: CASSHPGTSGGAQYF. CDR3 in DNA: TGTGCCAGCAGCCATCCCGGGACATCGGGAGGGGCGCAGTACTTC.

V gene TRBV30 combines with J gene TRBJ2-3, with TRBD1 as a possible D gene (6 bases). The CDR3 totals 14 residues. Between the trimmed V and J ends, which lost 3 bases and 3 bases, there was a span of 13 bases. The germline V gene has CDR1 GTSNPN and CDR2 SVGIG (reference sequence). CDR3 sequence reads: CAWRLQGSTDTQYF. CDR3 bases: TGTGCCTGGAGGTTACAGGGTTCAACAGATACGCAGTATTTT.

J is TRBJ1-1 and V is TRBV7-3; 7 bases match TRBD1. Germline V gene sequence: CDR1 SGHTA, CDR2 FQGTGA. The CDR3 loop spans 13 amino acids. The V gene end was trimmed by 6 bases and the J gene end by 2 bases; junction bases not matched to a gene: 3. CDR3: CASRGQPNTEAFF. The CDR3 DNA follows: TGTGCCAGCAGGGGACAGCCAAACACTGAAGCTTTCTTT. Together with reference TRBV7-3 and TRBJ1-1, the CDR3 gives the full variable domain: GAGVSQTPSNKVTEKGKYVELRCDPISGHTALYWYRQSLGQGPEFLIYFQGTGAADDSGLPNDRFFAVRPEGSVSTLKIQRTERGDSAVYLCASRGQPNTEAFFGQGTRLTVV.

This clone showed up just once. The chain links TRBV14 to TRBJ2-2; 7 nucleotides align to TRBD1. Unmatched junction bases numbered 2, after V lost 3 bases and J lost 1 base. The CDR3 is made up of 15 amino acids. Germline CDR1 SGHDN, CDR2 FVKESK. The CDR3 DNA reads TGTGCCAGCAGCCAGTGGACAGGGAACACCGGGGAGCTGTTTTTT. It is translated as CASSQWTGNTGELFF.

The chain is built from TRBV10-2 and TRBJ2-7; 8 positions match TRBD2. Germline V gene sequence: CDR1 WSHSY, CDR2 SAAADI. The CDR3 consists of 14 residues. V was clipped by 5 bases and J by 0 bases; unmatched bases: 3. CDR3 protein: CASSRAGASYEQYF. CDR3 bases: TGCGCCAGCAGTAGAGCGGGGGCCTCCTACGAGCAGTACTTC.

The chain uses TRBV6-1 and TRBJ1-2; D remains ambiguous. Looked up from germline, CDR1 is MNHNS and CDR2 is SASEGT. This CDR3 comprises 14 residues. Trimming left V 1 base short and J 3 bases short, with 9 bases between. CDR3 sequence reads: CASSEGAAHYGYTF. The CDR3 DNA reads as TGTGCCAGCAGTGAAGGTGCAGCGCACTATGGCTACACCTTC.

V gene TRBV9 combines with J gene TRBJ1-1; D is undetermined. The CDR3 contains 13 residues. V lost 4 bases and J 7 bases, leaving 14 bases between the germline ends. CDR1 and CDR2 (germline): SGDLS, YYNGEE. This CDR3 is CASSPSEVFEAFF. In nucleotides, the CDR3 is TGTGCCAGCAGCCCTAGTGAGGTATTTGAAGCTTTCTTT.

The chain is built from TRBV14 and TRBJ2-7; D is perhaps TRBD1 (6 bases). Germline CDR1 reads SGHDN; CDR2 reads FVKESK. The CDR3 sequence is 14 residues long. The V gene lost 4 bases and the J gene lost 3 bases, with 13 bases spanning the gap. The CDR3 DNA sequence: TGTGCCAGCAGCCGAGGTAAAGGGGGCTACGAGCAGTACTTC. As protein: CASSRGKGGYEQYF.

The chain employs TRBV5-1 and TRBJ2-2; 9 positions agree with TRBD2. CDR1 is SGHRS and CDR2 is YFSETQ in the germline V gene. The CDR3 extends over 16 amino acids. J lost 2 bases, V lost 3 bases, and 5 bases had no gene match. The CDR3 sequence is CASSSSGTSNTGELFF. Written as DNA, the CDR3 is TGCGCCAGCAGCTCTTCCGGGACTAGCAACACCGGGGAGCTGTTTTTT.

This chain connects TRBV28 to TRBJ1-1; 10 nucleotides line up with TRBD1. Germline CDR1 and CDR2: MDHEN and SYDVKM. The CDR3 extends over 14 amino acids. V shed 6 bases, J shed 7 bases, and the junction held 8 bases outside the gene matches. In DNA form, the CDR3 reads TGTGCCAGCAGGAGACAGGGGGCGACGAATGAAGCTTTCTTT. Translated: CASRRQGATNEAFF.

The V call is TRBV5-4, the J call TRBJ1-3; 9 nucleotides align to TRBD1. The CDR3 totals 15 residues. CDR1 is SGHNT, CDR2 YYREEE, per germline (reference sequence). Trimming took 3 bases from V and 7 from J; bases not matched to a gene: 8. This CDR3 is CASSWGQGNGNTIYF. CDR3 DNA sequence: TGTGCCAGCAGCTGGGGACAGGGAAACGGCAACACCATATATTTT.

V gene TRBV7-9 combines with J gene TRBJ2-7; 8 nucleotides align to TRBD2. The CDR3 consists of 14 residues. With V trimmed by 5 bases and J by 4 bases, 7 bases remained unmatched. CDR1 and CDR2 (germline): SEHNR, FQNEAQ (reference sequence). The CDR3, as DNA: TGTGCCAGCAGCCCCACTAGCGGACGGTACGAGCAGTACTTC. Protein sequence: CASSPTSGRYEQYF. The whole variable domain, filled in from reference TRBV7-9 and TRBJ2-7, reads DTGVSQNPRHKITKRGQNVTFRCDPISEHNRLYWYRQTLGQGPEFLTYFQNEAQLEKSRLLSDRFSAERPKGSFSTLEIQRTEQGDSAMYLCASSPTSGRYEQYFGPGTRLTVT.

The rearrangement links TRBV6-5 to TRBJ1-1; a weak D match, TRBD1 (6 bases). Per the germline V gene, CDR1 is MNHEY and CDR2 is SVGAGI. The CDR3 is made up of 14 amino acids. With 6 bases removed from V and 0 bases from J, the gap between germline ends came to 11 bases. The CDR3 loop reads CASSHGQMNTEAFF. CDR3 bases: TGTGCCAGCAGCCACGGACAGATGAACACTGAAGCTTTCTTT.

This clone has only a few counts. V usage is TRBV18 and J usage is TRBJ2-5, with D hard to call. The ends were cut back, 0 bases at V and 5 bases at J, with 10 bases in the middle. This CDR3 has 14 residues. Germline V CDR1 and CDR2: KGHSH, LQKENI. The CDR3, as DNA: TGTGCCAGCTCACCACCCCCGGCGGTGGAGACCCAGTACTTC. Translated: CASSPPPAVETQYF.

The chain is built from TRBV7-3 and TRBJ2-7; D possibly corresponds to TRBD2 (5 bases). V was cut by 5 bases and J by 6 bases, with 17 bases left in between. The CDR3 has 14 residues. Germline V gene data show CDR1 as SGHTA and CDR2 as FQGTGA. The CDR3, as DNA: TGTGCCAGCAGCCCCGGCGGCGTTGGGAGCGAGCAGTACTTC. It is translated as CASSPGGVGSEQYF.

The chain has TRBV27 and TRBJ1-5; TRBD1 might be the D (6 bases). Germline assignment: CDR1 MNHEY and CDR2 SMNVEV (reference sequence). V lost 8 bases to trimming and J lost 6 bases, with 17 bases between them. The CDR3 length is 14 residues. The CDR3 region is CASRAQGMGQPQHF. The CDR3 region has the DNA TGTGCCAGCCGCGCCCAGGGGATGGGTCAGCCCCAGCATTTT.

This clone has just one count. This chain joins TRBV29-1 and TRBJ1-1; D not resolved. The V end lost 3 bases, the J end lost 0 bases, and 8 bases lay between the germline ends. CDR3 size: 13 residues. Germline values: CDR1 SQVTM, CDR2 ANQGSEA. The CDR3 loop reads CSVERFMNTEAFF. CDR3 DNA: TGCAGCGTTGAGCGCTTCATGAACACTGAAGCTTTCTTT.